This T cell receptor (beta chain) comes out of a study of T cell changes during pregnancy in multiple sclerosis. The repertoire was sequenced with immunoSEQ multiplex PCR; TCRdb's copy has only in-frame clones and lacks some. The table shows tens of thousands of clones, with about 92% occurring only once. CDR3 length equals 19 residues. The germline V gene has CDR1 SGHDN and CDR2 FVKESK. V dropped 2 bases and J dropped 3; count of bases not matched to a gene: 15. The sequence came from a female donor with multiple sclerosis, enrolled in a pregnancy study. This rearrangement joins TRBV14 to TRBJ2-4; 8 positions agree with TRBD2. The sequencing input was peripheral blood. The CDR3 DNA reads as TGTGCCAGCAGCCAACTCCGGGGAGGCGGGAGGCCAGGCAAAAACATTCAGTACTTC. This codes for CASSQLRGGGRPGKNIQYF. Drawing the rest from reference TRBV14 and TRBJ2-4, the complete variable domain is EAGVTQFPSHSVIEKGQTVTLRCDPISGHDNLYWYRRVMGKEIKFLLHFVKESKQDESGMPNNRFLAERTGGTYSTLKVQPAELEDSGVYFCASSQLRGGGRPGKNIQYFGAGTRLSVL.